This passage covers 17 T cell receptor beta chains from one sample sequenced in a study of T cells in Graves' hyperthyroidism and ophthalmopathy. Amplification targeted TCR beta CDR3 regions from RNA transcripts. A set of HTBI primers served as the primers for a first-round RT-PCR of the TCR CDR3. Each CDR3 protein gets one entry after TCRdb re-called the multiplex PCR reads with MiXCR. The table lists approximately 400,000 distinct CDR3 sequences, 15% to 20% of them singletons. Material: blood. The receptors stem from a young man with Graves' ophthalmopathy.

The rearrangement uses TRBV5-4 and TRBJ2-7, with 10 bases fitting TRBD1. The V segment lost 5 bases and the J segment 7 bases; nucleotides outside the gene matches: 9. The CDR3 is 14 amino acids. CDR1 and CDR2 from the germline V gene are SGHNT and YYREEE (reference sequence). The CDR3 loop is CASRSGTGVREQYF. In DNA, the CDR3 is TGTGCCAGCAGGTCCGGGACAGGGGTCAGGGAGCAGTACTTC.

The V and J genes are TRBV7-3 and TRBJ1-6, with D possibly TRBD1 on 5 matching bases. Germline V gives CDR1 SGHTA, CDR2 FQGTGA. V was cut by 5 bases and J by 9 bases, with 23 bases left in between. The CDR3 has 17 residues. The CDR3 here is CASSPTPSGAGGSPLHF. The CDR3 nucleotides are TGTGCCAGCAGCCCCACCCCATCAGGCGCCGGGGGTTCACCCCTCCACTTT.

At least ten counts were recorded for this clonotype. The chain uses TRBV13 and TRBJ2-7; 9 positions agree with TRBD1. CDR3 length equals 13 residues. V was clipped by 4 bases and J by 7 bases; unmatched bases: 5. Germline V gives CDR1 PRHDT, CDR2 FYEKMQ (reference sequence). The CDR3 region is CASSSDRGLEQYF. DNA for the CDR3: TGTGCCAGCAGCTCGGACAGGGGTTTAGAGCAGTACTTC. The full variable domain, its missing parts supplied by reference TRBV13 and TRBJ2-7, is AAGVIQSPRHLIKEKRETATLKCYPIPRHDTVYWYQQGPGQDPQFLISFYEKMQSDKGSIPDRFSAQQFSDYHSELNMSSLELGDSALYFCASSSDRGLEQYFGPGTRLTVT.

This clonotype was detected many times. The CDR3 bases are TGTGCCAGCAGCCAATCTGGAGAGACCCAGTACTTC. Protein: CASSQSGETQYF. V gene TRBV3-1 combines with J gene TRBJ2-5; D remains ambiguous. This CDR3 comprises 12 residues. The V end was cut by 2 bases, the J end by 4 bases, with 5 bases between. Germline V gene data show CDR1 as LGHDT and CDR2 as YNNKEL (reference sequence).

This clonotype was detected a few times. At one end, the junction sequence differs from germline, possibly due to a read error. The CDR3 coding sequence is TGTGCCAGCTCACCGGGACAGGTGAGGGACACTGAAGCTTCCTTT. This gives the protein CASSPGQVRDTEASF. V is TRBV18 and J is TRBJ1-1; 8 bases map to TRBD1. CDR3 length: 15 amino acids. CDR1 and CDR2 (germline): KGHSH, LQKENI.

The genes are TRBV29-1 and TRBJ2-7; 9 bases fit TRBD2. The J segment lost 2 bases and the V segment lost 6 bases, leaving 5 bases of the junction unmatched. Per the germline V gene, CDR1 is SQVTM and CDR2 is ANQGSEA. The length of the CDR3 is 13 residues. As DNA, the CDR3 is TGCAGCGTCAGGACTAGCGCCACCTACGAGCAGTACTTC. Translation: CSVRTSATYEQYF.

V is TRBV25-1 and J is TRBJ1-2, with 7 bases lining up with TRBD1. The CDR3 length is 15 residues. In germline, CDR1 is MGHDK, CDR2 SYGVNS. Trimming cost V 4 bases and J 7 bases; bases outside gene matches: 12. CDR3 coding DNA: TGTGCCAGCAGTGGTGACAGGGTGGGGTTCGGTGGCTACACCTTC. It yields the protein CASSGDRVGFGGYTF.

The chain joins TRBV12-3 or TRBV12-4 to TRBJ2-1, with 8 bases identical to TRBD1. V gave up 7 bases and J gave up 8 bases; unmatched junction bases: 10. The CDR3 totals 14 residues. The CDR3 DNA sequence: TGTGCCAGCATTGGAGGACAGGGTTTGGATGAGCAGTTCTTC. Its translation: CASIGGQGLDEQFF.

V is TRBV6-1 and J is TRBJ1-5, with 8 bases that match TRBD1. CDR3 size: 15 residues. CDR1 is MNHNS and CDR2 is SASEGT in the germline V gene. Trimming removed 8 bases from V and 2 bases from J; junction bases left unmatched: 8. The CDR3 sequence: CASRPQGVGNQPQHF. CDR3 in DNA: TGTGCCAGCCGACCACAGGGGGTTGGCAATCAGCCCCAGCATTTT.

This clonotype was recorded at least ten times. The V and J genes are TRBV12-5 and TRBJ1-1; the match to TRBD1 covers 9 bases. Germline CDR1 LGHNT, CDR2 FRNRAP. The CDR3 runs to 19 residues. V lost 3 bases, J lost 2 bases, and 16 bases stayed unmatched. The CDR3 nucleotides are TGTGCTAGTGGTTTCCTGCCCTCGGGACAGGGTTTTACAAACACTGAAGCTTTCTTT. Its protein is CASGFLPSGQGFTNTEAFF.

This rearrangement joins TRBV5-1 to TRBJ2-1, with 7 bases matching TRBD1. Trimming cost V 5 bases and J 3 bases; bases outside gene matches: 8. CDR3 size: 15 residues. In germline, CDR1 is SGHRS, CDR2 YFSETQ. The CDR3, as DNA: TGCGCCAGCAGATCCCAGGGGGTTGTCTACAATGAGCAGTTCTTC. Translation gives CASRSQGVVYNEQFF.

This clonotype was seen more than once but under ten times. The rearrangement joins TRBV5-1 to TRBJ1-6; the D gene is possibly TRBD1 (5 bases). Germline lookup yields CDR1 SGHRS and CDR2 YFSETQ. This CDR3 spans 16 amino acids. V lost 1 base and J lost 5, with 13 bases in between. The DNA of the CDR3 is TGCGCCAGCAGCTTGAGGGGCCCAGGGAATAATTCACCCCTCCACTTT. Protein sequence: CASSLRGPGNNSPLHF. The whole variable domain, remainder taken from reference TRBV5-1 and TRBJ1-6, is KAGVTQTPRYLIKTRGQQVTLSCSPISGHRSVSWYQQTPGQGLQFLFEYFSETQRNKGNFPGRFSGRQFSNSRSEMNVSTLELGDSALYLCASSLRGPGNNSPLHFGNGTRLTVT.

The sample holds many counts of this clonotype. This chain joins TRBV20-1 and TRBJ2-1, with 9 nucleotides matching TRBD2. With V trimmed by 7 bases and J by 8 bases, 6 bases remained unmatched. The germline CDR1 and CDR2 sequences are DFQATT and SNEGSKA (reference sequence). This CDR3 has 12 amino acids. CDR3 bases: TGCAGTGTTGGGCTAGCGGGGTATGAGCAGTTCTTC. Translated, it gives CSVGLAGYEQFF.

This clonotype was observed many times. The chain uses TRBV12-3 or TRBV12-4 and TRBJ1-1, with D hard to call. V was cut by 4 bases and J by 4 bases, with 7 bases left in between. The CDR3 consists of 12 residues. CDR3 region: CASSSGFTEAFF. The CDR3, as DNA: TGTGCCAGCAGTTCGGGATTCACTGAAGCTTTCTTT.

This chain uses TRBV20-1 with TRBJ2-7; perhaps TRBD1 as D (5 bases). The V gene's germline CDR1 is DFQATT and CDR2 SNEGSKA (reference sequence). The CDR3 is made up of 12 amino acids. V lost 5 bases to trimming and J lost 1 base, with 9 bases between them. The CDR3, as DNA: TGCAGTGCTGCGCAGGGATCCTACGAGCAGTACTTC. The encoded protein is CSAAQGSYEQYF.

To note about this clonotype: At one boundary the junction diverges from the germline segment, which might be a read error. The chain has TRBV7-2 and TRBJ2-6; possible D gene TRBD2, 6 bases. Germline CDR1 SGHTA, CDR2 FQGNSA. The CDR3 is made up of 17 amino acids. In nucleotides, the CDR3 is TGTGCCAGCAGCTTAGTGGGGGGTGCCTCTGAGGCCAACGTCCTGACTTTC. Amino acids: CASSLVGGASEANVLTF.

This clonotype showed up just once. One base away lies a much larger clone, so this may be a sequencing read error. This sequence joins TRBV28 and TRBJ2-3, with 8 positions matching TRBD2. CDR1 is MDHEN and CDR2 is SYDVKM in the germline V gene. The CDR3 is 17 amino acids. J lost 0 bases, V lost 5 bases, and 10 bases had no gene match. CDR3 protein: CASSSAGGTISTDTQYF. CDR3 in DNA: TGTGCCAGCAGTAGCGCGGGGGGCACTATTAGCACAGATACGCAGTATTTT. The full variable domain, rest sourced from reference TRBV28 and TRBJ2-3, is DVKVTQSSRYLVKRTGEKVFLECVQDMDHENMFWYRQDPGLGLRLIYFSYDVKMKEKGDIPEGYSVSREKKERFSLILESASTNQTSMYLCASSSAGGTISTDTQYFGPGTRLTVL.